One TCR beta chain is described in this entry. The antigen it binds to is not known. One base away there is no much larger clone; base qualities are not given. Taken with the paper, the label for time point translates to: before trial treatment. The donors took part in RACIN, a single-arm, phase I, dose-escalation trial that combined nivolumab, ipilimumab, aspirin, low-dose cyclophosphamide and low-dose radiotherapy. Patients were eligible if they had advanced solid tumors that were TIL-negative. The data stem from a study of low-dose radiotherapy and immunotherapy resistance in tumors (dated by TCRdb to the early 2020s). For the wider study: Cohort 1 received 0.5 Gy per fraction every 2 weeks, with a prescribed total PTV dose of 6.5 Gy. For Cohort 2, the dose was 1 Gy per fraction given every two weeks, adding up to 13 Gy in total across 26 weeks. Patients were given nivolumab as a 240 mg flat dose every two weeks and ipilimumab at 1 mg/kg every six weeks, with both drugs delivered intravenously. Intravenous cyclophosphamide at 200 mg/m2 was administered every two weeks, one day ahead of each radiation and immunotherapy administration. Starting on cycle 1 day 1, patients took 300 mg of aspirin by mouth once daily for four cycles. The trial did not randomize participants into treatment groups. Eight patients were included in the translational analysis, namely three from the first dose cohort plus the first five from the second dose cohort.

The germline V end is reduced by 4 bases and the J end by 5 bases; junction bases left unmatched: 6. The germline V gene specifies MDHEN as CDR1 and SYDVKM as CDR2. The CDR3 holds 14 amino acids from the cysteine to the phenylalanine. Only the CDR3 part of the read is kept: 42 bases, read in frame from the first base. Instrument on record: Illumina HiSeq 2500. First-strand cDNA was synthesized with Superscript III and a set of TRAV- and TRBV-specific primers, covering both TCRalpha and TCRbeta chains. TCRs were amplified with Phusion for approximately 21 PCR cycles, with a constant-region primer paired with the adapter attached to the V primers. Amplification of the isolated mRNA was done with the MessageAmp II aRNA Amplification Kit, which involved an approximately 15-hour in vitro transcription at 37 degrees C. mRNA for TCR sequencing was isolated with the Dynabeads mRNA DIRECT Purification Kit. A second approximately 25-cycle Phusion PCR added indexed Illumina adapters, and products were purified with AMPure XP beads. The original pipeline was this. Using custom Perl scripts, TCR sequences encoding the same protein were pooled, out-of-frame sequences were removed, and the abundance of each clonotype was computed. Any TCR sequence supported by only a single read was excluded from analysis. Repertoire metrics included Shannon entropy, Gini index, clonality, richness, and frequency of TCRs shared between repertoires. The public reads were quality trimmed at Q25 with fastp and then assembled into clones with MiXCR by TCRdb, keeping productive beta chains. Rows with one shared CDR3 protein collapse into an entry with the most common genes and DNA. The V and J calls and clone size are TCRdb's, not the authors'. The sample data list about 60,000 distinct CDR3 sequences, and 20% to 25% of these were observed just once. Together, the top ten hold around 5.7% of the sample.

The chain joins TRBV28 to TRBJ2-5; 8 middle bases align to TRBD2. This clonotype was sampled from a male donor with prostate cancer. The source was PBMCs, collected before treatment. The CDR3 corresponds to CASSSPSGSETQYF. Here is the DNA: TGTGCCAGCAGTTCCCCGAGCGGGAGTGAGACCCAGTACTTC.